Sequencing of this TCR beta chain was carried out in a study of Graves' ophthalmopathy and Graves' hyperthyroidism. Germline CDR1 and CDR2: SNHLY and FYNNEI. The V segment lost 7 bases and the J segment 0 bases; nucleotides outside the gene matches: 4. The CDR3 runs to 14 residues. Moderately to severely active ophthalmopathy under 3 months, CAS at least 3, NOSPECS at least 4. This clonotype has more than one count but fewer than ten. RNA transcripts were the source from which TCR beta CDR3 regions were amplified. HTBI primers were used in a first-round RT-PCR, which preceded a second-round multiplex PCR. TCRdb re-called the multiplex PCR reads through MiXCR, storing one row per CDR3 protein. The data hold some 240,000 distinct CDR3 sequences, with around 42% observed a single time.

Sample: peripheral blood. The chain recombines TRBV2 with TRBJ1-1; 8 bases line up with TRBD1. The clonotype comes from an adult man with Graves' ophthalmopathy. CDR3 residues: CASTGQVVNTEAFF. The CDR3 nucleotides read TGTGCCAGCACGGGACAGGTGGTGAACACTGAAGCTTTCTTT.